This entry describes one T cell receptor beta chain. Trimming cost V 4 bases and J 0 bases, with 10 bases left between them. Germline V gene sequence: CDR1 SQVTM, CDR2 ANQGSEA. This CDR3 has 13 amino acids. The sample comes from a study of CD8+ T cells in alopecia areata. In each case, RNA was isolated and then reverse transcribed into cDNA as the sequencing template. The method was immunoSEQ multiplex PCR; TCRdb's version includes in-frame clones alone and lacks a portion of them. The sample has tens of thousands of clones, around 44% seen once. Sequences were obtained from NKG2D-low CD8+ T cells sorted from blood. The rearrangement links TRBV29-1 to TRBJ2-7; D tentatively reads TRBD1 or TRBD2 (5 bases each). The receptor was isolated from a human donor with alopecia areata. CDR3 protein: CSVGGESSYEQYF. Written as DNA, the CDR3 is TGCAGCGTTGGAGGGGAGAGCTCCTACGAGCAGTACTTC.